Following are 20 T cell receptor beta chains from one sample sequenced in a study of blood T cells in healthy people across ages. Together with a sample-barcoded 5' primer, a J-beta primer mix was included in a second PCR lasting roughly 6 to 12 cycles. TCRdb reanalysed the 5' RACE reads using MiXCR and keeps one entry per CDR3 protein. The sample has 800,000 or so distinct CDR3 sequences; 25% are singletons. This sample was also put to use in a study of T cells of mothers and their children.

The sequenced sample was blood. These receptors were taken from a boy younger than 18 in good health.

This clonotype appeared a few times. This chain joins TRBV28 and TRBJ2-1; TRBD2 might be the D (6 bases). The CDR3 is made up of 15 amino acids. CDR1 and CDR2 (germline): MDHEN, SYDVKM. Trimming shortened V by 5 bases and J by 3 bases, and 14 bases separated the two germline ends. CDR3 coding DNA: TGTGCCAGCAGTCCCGGGGGTACGGGCTACAATGAGCAGTTCTTC. This translates into CASSPGGTGYNEQFF.

The chain joins TRBV12-3 or TRBV12-4 to TRBJ2-3; 9 bases map to TRBD2. V lost 6 bases, J lost 4 bases, and 5 bases stayed unmatched. The CDR3 consists of 14 residues. The CDR3 reads CASSGTSKPDTQYF. The CDR3 bases are TGTGCCAGCAGCGGGACTAGCAAGCCAGATACGCAGTATTTT.

The V and J genes are TRBV5-1 and TRBJ1-1; 8 bases are shared with TRBD1. Per germline, CDR1 SGHRS and CDR2 YFSETQ. This CDR3 has 16 residues. With 2 bases clipped from V and 0 bases from J, the junction kept 6 bases outside the gene matches. CDR3 residues: CASSFTGGTLNTEAFF. CDR3 sequence (DNA): TGCGCCAGCAGCTTTACAGGGGGAACTTTGAACACTGAAGCTTTCTTT.

The chain links TRBV20-1 to TRBJ2-1; D remains ambiguous. CDR1 is DFQATT, CDR2 SNEGSKA, per germline (reference sequence). Trimming took off 0 bases at V and 3 bases at J, with 12 bases between the two ends. The CDR3 totals 15 residues. As DNA, the CDR3 is TGCAGTGCTAGAGACCTCTTCCCCCACTACAATGAGCAGTTCTTC. Residues: CSARDLFPHYNEQFF.

The genes are TRBV29-1 and TRBJ2-7; D possibly corresponds to TRBD1 (6 bases). From germline, CDR1 is SQVTM and CDR2 ANQGSEA. The CDR3 totals 13 residues. The V and J ends lost 7 bases and 4 bases respectively, with 17 bases between them. In nucleotides, the CDR3 is TGCAGCGGGGGGCTGGGCGGTGAATACGAGCAGTACTTC. Protein product: CSGGLGGEYEQYF.

The sample holds a few counts of this clonotype. The chain employs TRBV5-5 and TRBJ1-5, with unresolved D. Trimming cost V 4 bases and J 4 bases, with 9 bases left between them. This CDR3 has 13 amino acids. CDR1 and CDR2 (germline): SGHKS, YYEKEE (reference sequence). The CDR3 region has the DNA TGTGCCAGCAGCGTAGGTCCAAATCAGCCCCAGCATTTT. It codes for CASSVGPNQPQHF.

This chain connects TRBV7-9 to TRBJ2-4; TRBD2 might be the D (6 bases). Germline CDR1 and CDR2: SEHNR and FQNEAQ (reference sequence). Trimming stripped 0 bases from V and 14 bases from J, with 11 bases between. The CDR3 loop spans 12 amino acids. The CDR3: CASSLAEGPKYF. As DNA, the CDR3 is TGTGCCAGCAGCTTAGCGGAGGGCCCCAAGTACTTC.

The V gene is TRBV12-3 or TRBV12-4, the J gene TRBJ2-5; TRBD2 agrees at 14 bases. V was pared by 6 bases and J by 11 bases, with 17 bases of the junction left unmatched. The CDR3 spans 17 residues. DNA of the CDR3: TGTGCCAGCAGGGACACGACCGGGACTAGCGGGAGTTGGGAGCAGTACTTC. Its protein product is CASRDTTGTSGSWEQYF.

This clonotype was detected only a few times. This sequence may be a read error, since a much larger clone differs from it by one base. This chain links TRBV6-4 with TRBJ2-1; 7 positions agree with TRBD2. Germline V gives CDR1 MRHNA, CDR2 SNTAGT. The trim removed 2 bases at V and 1 base at J, leaving 2 bases unmatched. The CDR3 length is 15 residues. In nucleotides, the CDR3 is TGTGCCAGCAGTGACCCAGCGGGATCCTACAATGAGCAGTTCTTC. Encoded protein: CASSDPAGSYNEQFF.

The rearrangement uses TRBV9 and TRBJ2-5; no definite D call. The J call may be in error: the DNA end matches TRBJ2-1 better. The CDR3 contains 15 residues. The V gene's germline CDR1 is SGDLS and CDR2 YYNGEE. The CDR3 is CASSVSGQTYNEQFF. The DNA of the CDR3 is TGTGCCAGCAGCGTATCGGGTCAAACCTACAATGAGCAGTTCTTC.

In this sample, this clonotype turned up a few times. V gene TRBV28 combines with J gene TRBJ2-7; a possible D gene is TRBD1 (6 bases). Germline V gene lookup returns CDR1 MDHEN and CDR2 SYDVKM. V was trimmed by 7 bases and J by 0 bases, leaving 13 bases between them. This CDR3 has 14 amino acids. The CDR3 DNA reads TGTGCCAGCACCCAAGGGGGTACCTCCTACGAGCAGTACTTC. Protein sequence: CASTQGGTSYEQYF.

This rearrangement joins TRBV4-3 to TRBJ2-5; D gene ambiguous. The CDR3 is 15 amino acids. Per the germline V gene, CDR1 is LGHNA and CDR2 is YSLEER. The ends were cut back, 3 bases at V and 3 bases at J, with 14 bases in the middle. The CDR3 region has the DNA TGCGCCAGCAGCCACACGCGGCAGGTTGAAGAGACCCAGTACTTC. Translating it yields CASSHTRQVEETQYF.

V is TRBV29-1 and J is TRBJ2-1, with D possibly matching TRBD2 (5 bases). The CDR3 spans 15 residues. Germline CDR1 reads SQVTM; CDR2 reads ANQGSEA. Between the trimmed V and J ends, which lost 3 bases and 0 bases, there was a span of 12 bases. CDR3 nucleotides: TGCAGCGTTGACGGGATGGTAAGCTCCTACAATGAGCAGTTCTTC. Translated: CSVDGMVSSYNEQFF.

This clonotype was counted once. The V gene is TRBV29-1, the J gene TRBJ2-3, with 8 positions matching TRBD1. J was trimmed by 4 bases and V by 3 bases; bases with no gene match: 9. The germline V gene has CDR1 SQVTM and CDR2 ANQGSEA. CDR3 length: 15 amino acids. The CDR3 here is CSVDVDRVIADTQYF. In nucleotides, the CDR3 is TGCAGCGTTGATGTGGACAGGGTCATTGCAGATACGCAGTATTTT.

The J gene is TRBJ1-2, the V gene TRBV25-1; D remains ambiguous. Germline-derived CDR1 and CDR2 are MGHDK and SYGVNS. Trimming cost V 3 bases and J 2 bases, with 7 bases left between them. The CDR3 runs 13 residues. This CDR3 reads CASSDPGNYGYTF. The CDR3 DNA is TGTGCCAGCAGTGACCCCGGGAACTATGGCTACACCTTC.

The chain recombines TRBV29-1 with TRBJ1-4; D remains ambiguous. The CDR3 is 11 residues long. Germline V gene lookup returns CDR1 SQVTM and CDR2 ANQGSEA. The V end was cut by 6 bases, the J end by 7 bases, with 9 bases between. The CDR3: CSVALGEKLFF. Here the CDR3 DNA reads TGCAGCGTGGCCCTTGGTGAAAAACTGTTTTTT.

In this sample, this clonotype turned up a few times. The V gene is TRBV29-1, the J gene TRBJ2-7; 8 bases fit TRBD1. V dropped 6 bases and J dropped 1; count of bases not matched to a gene: 11. The length of the CDR3 is 15 residues. CDR1 and CDR2 (germline): SQVTM, ANQGSEA. CDR3 in DNA: TGCAGCGTGGCACCCTCAGGGGGCGCATCCTACGAGCAGTACTTC. Protein sequence: CSVAPSGGASYEQYF.

The genes are TRBV4-2 and TRBJ2-7; 8 bases line up with TRBD1. After removal of 1 base from V and 5 bases from J, the junction contained 7 bases not matched to a gene. CDR3 length: 15 residues. Germline CDR1 and CDR2: LGHNA and YNFKEQ. The CDR3 loop reads CASSQVDRVVDEQYF. The CDR3 DNA follows: TGTGCCAGCAGCCAAGTGGACAGGGTTGTCGACGAGCAGTACTTC.

J is TRBJ1-2 and V is TRBV29-1; 11 positions agree with TRBD1. The CDR3 contains 15 residues. Losses at the gene ends were 7 bases for V and 3 bases for J; bases not matched to a gene: 10. Germline V gene sequence: CDR1 SQVTM, CDR2 ANQGSEA. CDR3 bases: TGCAGCGGACGCGAGGACAGGGGGCCGGACTATGGCTACACCTTC. It codes for CSGREDRGPDYGYTF.

This clonotype was recorded once. V gene TRBV19 combines with J gene TRBJ1-1; D is undetermined. The CDR3 runs 14 residues. The V and J ends lost 3 bases and 1 base respectively, with 9 bases between them. From germline, CDR1 is LNHDA and CDR2 SQIVND (reference sequence). Here the CDR3 DNA reads TGTGCCAGTAGTATTGTACAGACGAACACTGAAGCTTTCTTT. Residues: CASSIVQTNTEAFF.